The 27 T cell receptor beta chains in this list originate from one sample, sequenced in a study of Ad26.COV2.S vaccination and SARS-CoV-2 variants. Sequencing used immunoSEQ multiplex PCR; TCRdb keeps in-frame clones, though not all of them. The table has fewer than 800,000 clones, about 89% seen once; the top ten hold roughly 1.5%. Treatment denoted: around 19 received Ad26.COV2.S at low or high dose, single or two shots; five or six received placebo; per-sample allocation not given. Sampling was done on day 63 after the first vaccine or placebo injection. Specimen: peripheral blood, collected in a trial of Ad26.COV2.S vaccine versus placebo. The source is a person between 18 and 60 years old who received the Ad26.COV2.S COVID-19 vaccine or a placebo.

This clone was seen ten or more times. This chain uses TRBV4-1 with TRBJ2-5, with 7 bases that match TRBD1. V was pared by 2 bases and J by 5 bases, with 8 bases of the junction left unmatched. Per the germline V gene, CDR1 is MGHRA and CDR2 is YSYEKL. The CDR3 has 15 amino acids. In nucleotides, the CDR3 is TGCGCCAGCAGCCAACCTGACAGGGATGGTGAGACCCAGTACTTC. Residues: CASSQPDRDGETQYF.

This rearrangement joins TRBV11-3 to TRBJ2-1; 7 positions match TRBD2. The V gene end was trimmed by 1 base and the J gene end by 9 bases; junction bases not matched to a gene: 6. CDR1 SGHNT and CDR2 YENEEA come from the germline V gene. The CDR3 totals 14 residues. DNA of the CDR3: TGTGCCAGCAGCTTAGGCCGGACTAGTTTTGAGCAGTTCTTC. Protein sequence: CASSLGRTSFEQFF.

Only one count was recorded for this clone. The V call is TRBV14, the J call TRBJ2-5; weak D call: TRBD1 (5 bases). Between the trimmed V and J ends, which lost 1 base and 2 bases, there was a span of 14 bases. Germline-derived CDR1 and CDR2 are SGHDN and FVKESK. The CDR3 extends over 16 amino acids. The CDR3 protein is CASSQGPEGVQETQYF. The CDR3 nucleotides are TGTGCCAGCAGCCAAGGCCCGGAAGGGGTTCAAGAGACCCAGTACTTC.

The DNA of the CDR3 is TGTGCCAGCAGCGACCCAGGGGGACAGACCTACAATGAGCAGTTCTTC. As protein: CASSDPGGQTYNEQFF. The J gene is TRBJ2-1, the V gene TRBV7-9; 7 bases line up with TRBD1. The CDR3 is 16 amino acids. Germline-derived CDR1 and CDR2 are SEHNR and FQNEAQ (reference sequence). The junction had 9 bases not matched to a gene; V was cut back by 5 bases and J by 2 bases.

The V gene is TRBV19, the J gene TRBJ2-2; D not resolved. Per the germline V gene, CDR1 is LNHDA and CDR2 is SQIVND (reference sequence). The V end lost 5 bases, the J end lost 4 bases, and 11 bases lay between the germline ends. This CDR3 comprises 14 residues. CDR3 in DNA: TGTGCCAGTAGTGTTGAGGCCTTCACCGGGGAGCTGTTTTTT. It yields the protein CASSVEAFTGELFF.

This chain uses TRBV20-1 with TRBJ1-3; tentative D call: TRBD1 (6 bases). Germline CDR1 is DFQATT and CDR2 is SNEGSKA (reference sequence). Trimming left V 3 bases short and J 0 bases short, with 9 bases between. CDR3 size: 14 residues. The CDR3 DNA follows: TGCAGTGCTAGTCAGGGGACCTCTGGAAACACCATATATTTT. Its translation is CSASQGTSGNTIYF.

This clone was seen more than once but under ten times. Other DNA sequences from this sample encode an identical CDR3 as well. This chain links TRBV18 with TRBJ2-7, with 10 bases matching TRBD1. Germline lookup yields CDR1 KGHSH and CDR2 LQKENI. The CDR3 loop spans 15 amino acids. V lost 3 bases to trimming and J lost 1 base; unmatched junction nucleotides: 3. The CDR3 DNA reads TGTGCCAGCTCACCGGGACAGGGGACTTCCTACGAGCAGTACTTC. As protein: CASSPGQGTSYEQYF.

With regard to this clone: A much larger clone sits a single nucleotide away, making a read error possible. The chain carries TRBV11-2 and TRBJ2-2, with no clear D. This CDR3 is built from 13 residues. The V gene's germline CDR1 is SGHAT and CDR2 FQNNGV. Between the trimmed V and J ends, which lost 1 base and 7 bases, there was a span of 7 bases. Here the CDR3 DNA reads TGTGCCAGCAGCTTAGTGGGGATCGGGGAGCTGTTTTTT. This sequence encodes CASSLVGIGELFF.

This clone has only a few counts. This chain joins TRBV20-1 and TRBJ2-2; unclear D gene. The germline gives CDR1 DFQATT, CDR2 SNEGSKA (reference sequence). The CDR3 sequence is 11 residues long. Trimming shortened V by 5 bases and J by 7 bases, and 8 bases separated the two germline ends. CDR3 sequence (DNA): TGCAGTGCTGGGTGGGTCGGGGAGCTGTTTTTT. Protein: CSAGWVGELFF.

The V and J genes are TRBV9 and TRBJ2-3; maybe TRBD2 (5 bases). Between the trimmed V and J ends, which lost 7 bases and 3 bases, there was a span of 18 bases. The germline V gene has CDR1 SGDLS and CDR2 YYNGEE. This CDR3 contains 15 residues. The CDR3 nucleotides read TGTGCCAGCGGACCAAGTGGGTCGGGGACAGATACGCAGTATTTT. This codes for CASGPSGSGTDTQYF.

The chain uses TRBV7-2 and TRBJ1-6; possibly TRBD1 for D (5 bases). This CDR3 has 11 amino acids. V lost 8 bases, J lost 12 bases, and 11 bases lay in between. Germline-derived CDR1 and CDR2 are SGHTA and FQGNSA. The CDR3 DNA sequence: TGTGCCAGCCGGGAGGGGTTACCCCTCCACTTT. Amino acid sequence: CASREGLPLHF.

This chain joins TRBV20-1 and TRBJ1-6; TRBD1 matches at 9 bases. The CDR3 runs 14 residues. Germline V lookup: CDR1 DFQATT, CDR2 SNEGSKA (reference sequence). The V and J ends lost 3 bases and 12 bases, in that order; junction bases with no gene match: 9. CDR3 sequence reads: CSASVDRGVKPLHF. Here the CDR3 DNA reads TGCAGTGCTAGTGTGGACAGGGGCGTCAAACCCCTCCACTTT.

V usage is TRBV19 and J usage is TRBJ2-7, with D possibly being TRBD1 (5 bases). The V and J ends lost 1 base and 2 bases respectively, with 12 bases between them. Germline CDR1 LNHDA, CDR2 SQIVND (reference sequence). This CDR3 is built from 15 residues. The DNA for the CDR3 is TGTGCCAGTAGTATAGTGGGAACAGGAACCTACGAGCAGTACTTC. It yields the protein CASSIVGTGTYEQYF.

This rearrangement joins TRBV6-2 or TRBV6-3 to TRBJ2-1; 10 nucleotides line up with TRBD2. V lost 5 bases to trimming and J lost 5 bases; unmatched junction nucleotides: 6. The CDR3 is 15 amino acids. Germline V gene data show CDR1 as MNHEY and CDR2 as SVGEGT. The CDR3 here is CASSALAGGHNEQFF. The CDR3 DNA sequence: TGTGCCAGCAGTGCCTTAGCGGGGGGTCACAATGAGCAGTTCTTC.

CDR3 nucleotide sequence: TGCGCCAGCAGCCCAAGAACCGGGGAGCTGTTTTTT. It encodes CASSPRTGELFF. The chain uses TRBV4-3 and TRBJ2-2, with D uncertain. The CDR3 length is 12 residues. V was trimmed by 4 bases and J by 5 bases, leaving 5 bases between them. Germline V gene lookup returns CDR1 LGHNA and CDR2 YSLEER.

CDR3 amino acids: CASSGRAFYNEQFF. The DNA for the CDR3 is TGCGCCAGTAGCGGGAGGGCCTTCTACAATGAGCAGTTCTTC. This chain links TRBV10-2 with TRBJ2-1, with 11 nucleotides matching TRBD2. The CDR3 has 14 amino acids. With 9 bases clipped from V and 3 bases from J, the junction kept 4 bases outside the gene matches. The germline V gene has CDR1 WSHSY and CDR2 SAAADI.

The J gene is TRBJ2-5, the V gene TRBV3-1 (or the pseudogene TRBV3-2); possibly TRBD1 for D (7 bases). Germline V gene lookup returns CDR1 LGHDT and CDR2 YNNKEL (reference sequence). V dropped 8 bases and J dropped 3 bases, with 10 bases sitting between them. This CDR3 spans 12 amino acids. CDR3 bases: TGTGCCAGCGCCAGGGGGGAAGAGACCCAGTACTTC. The encoded protein is CASARGEETQYF.

As concerns this clone: Other nucleotide sequences from this sample produce the same CDR3. This chain joins TRBV5-1 and TRBJ2-5; no clear D gene. There are 14 residues in the CDR3. Germline values: CDR1 SGHRS, CDR2 YFSETQ. With 0 bases removed from V and 4 bases from J, the gap between germline ends came to 10 bases. The CDR3: CASSLGQAGETQYF. DNA of the CDR3: TGCGCCAGCAGCTTGGGGCAGGCCGGAGAGACCCAGTACTTC.

This clone was counted between two and nine times. The chain combines TRBV4-1 with TRBJ2-6; 9 bases map to TRBD1. Trimming at V came to 6 bases and at J to 0 bases, leaving 9 bases not matched to a gene. This CDR3 has 18 residues. The germline gives CDR1 MGHRA, CDR2 YSYEKL. In DNA, the CDR3 is TGCGCCAGCAGTCAGACCGGGACAGGGCACTCTGGGGCCAACGTCCTGACTTTC. Amino acids: CASSQTGTGHSGANVLTF.

The rearrangement uses TRBV10-3 and TRBJ1-3, with a weak D call TRBD1 (5 bases). This CDR3 contains 15 residues. Germline V gene data show CDR1 as ENHRY and CDR2 as SYGVKD. V lost 3 bases and J 2 bases, leaving 11 bases between the germline ends. CDR3 loop: CAISDYIGAGNTIYF. The CDR3 DNA follows: TGTGCCATCAGTGATTATATAGGGGCTGGAAACACCATATATTTT.

Worth noting for this clone: Other DNA sequences in the sample encode the same CDR3. The chain recombines TRBV25-1 with TRBJ2-7, with no clear D. V gave up 3 bases and J gave up 3 bases, with 3 bases separating them. Germline CDR1 is MGHDK and CDR2 is SYGVNS. This CDR3 spans 11 amino acids. In nucleotides, the CDR3 is TGTGCCAGCAGTGATGGCTACGAGCAGTACTTC. This sequence encodes CASSDGYEQYF.

V gene TRBV5-4 combines with J gene TRBJ2-3, with 10 positions matching TRBD2. The CDR3 is made up of 17 amino acids. The germline CDR1 and CDR2 sequences are SGHNT and YYREEE (reference sequence). J gave up 1 base and V 6 bases, and 11 bases lay outside the gene matches. The CDR3 nucleotides read TGTGCCAGCACCGTAGCGGGAGGAATTGTGGGCACAGATACGCAGTATTTT. It codes for CASTVAGGIVGTDTQYF.

The chain has TRBV7-2 and TRBJ2-3; 7 bases agree with TRBD2. The CDR3 is 16 amino acids. Trimming took 5 bases from V and 3 from J; bases not matched to a gene: 11. Germline assignment: CDR1 SGHTA and CDR2 FQGNSA. The CDR3 is CASSPRERLATDTQYF. The CDR3 region has the DNA TGTGCCAGCAGCCCCCGTGAGAGACTAGCAACAGATACGCAGTATTTT.

V is TRBV7-2 and J is TRBJ2-5; weak D call: TRBD2 (5 bases). The CDR3 is 14 amino acids. With 1 base removed from V and 5 bases from J, the gap between germline ends came to 11 bases. CDR1 is SGHTA and CDR2 is FQGNSA in the germline V gene. The CDR3 DNA sequence: TGTGCCAGCAGCTTAGGGGCTAGCCGTGAGACCCAGTACTTC. Translating it yields CASSLGASRETQYF.

This rearrangement joins TRBV11-2 to TRBJ2-5; D unclear. Germline CDR1 is SGHAT and CDR2 is FQNNGV. V dropped 3 bases and J dropped 1 base, with 6 bases sitting between them. This CDR3 is built from 13 residues. The CDR3 DNA follows: TGTGCCAGCAGCTTCGAGGTCCAAGAGACCCAGTACTTC. It specifies CASSFEVQETQYF.

The V call is TRBV18, the J call TRBJ1-6; 7 bases line up with TRBD1. The CDR3 contains 15 residues. Germline-derived CDR1 and CDR2 are KGHSH and LQKENI. V was pared by 1 base and J by 7 bases, with 4 bases of the junction left unmatched. CDR3 sequence: CASSPRDSGNSPLHF. The CDR3 DNA follows: TGTGCCAGCTCACCACGGGACAGCGGAAATTCACCCCTCCACTTT.

The V call is TRBV5-1, the J call TRBJ2-2; possibly TRBD1 or TRBD2 for D (6 bases each). V was clipped by 0 bases and J by 4 bases, with 10 bases between them. The CDR3 extends over 15 amino acids. Germline CDR1 SGHRS, CDR2 YFSETQ. CDR3: CASSLAGAGTGELFF. DNA of the CDR3: TGCGCCAGCAGCTTGGCGGGGGCTGGCACCGGGGAGCTGTTTTTT.